These 11 T cell receptor beta chains were all obtained from the same sample, sequenced in a study of human T cells and chemical hapten exposure. TCRdb reprocessed the 5' RACE reads via MiXCR and lists one record per CDR3 protein. Here the sample spans 110,000 or so distinct CDR3 sequences, 19% being singletons. Whole blood, unfractionated, served as the material for total RNA extraction. These receptors all stem from a human donor in good health.

This clonotype was picked up a small number of times. V and J are TRBV6-5 and TRBJ1-4; maybe TRBD1 (6 bases). The CDR3 spans 15 residues. The germline gives CDR1 MNHEY, CDR2 SVGAGI. V was pared by 5 bases and J by 7 bases, with 17 bases between. This chain's CDR3 is CASSPSVRGGEKLFF. The CDR3 DNA reads TGTGCCAGCAGTCCTAGTGTAAGAGGGGGTGAAAAACTGTTTTTT.

The sample holds a few counts of this clonotype. The rearrangement joins TRBV4-1 to TRBJ1-2; a possible D gene is TRBD1 (6 bases). The V and J ends lost 3 bases and 5 bases respectively, with 7 bases between them. The CDR3 is 12 amino acids. The germline gives CDR1 MGHRA, CDR2 YSYEKL. The CDR3 DNA follows: TGCGCCAGCAGCCAGACAGGATATGGCTACACCTTC. It encodes CASSQTGYGYTF.

This clonotype was observed a few times. CDR3 in amino acids: CASSVRLAGRPDTQYF. As DNA, the CDR3 is TGTGCCAGCAGTGTACGACTAGCGGGAAGGCCAGATACGCAGTATTTT. The chain has TRBV28 and TRBJ2-3; TRBD2 agrees at 11 bases. The junction had 8 bases not matched to a gene; V was cut back by 5 bases and J by 4 bases. Germline assignment: CDR1 MDHEN and CDR2 SYDVKM. The CDR3 contains 16 residues.

This sequence joins TRBV12-5 and TRBJ1-5; a weak D match, TRBD1 (5 bases). The V end was cut by 1 base, the J end by 5 bases, with 12 bases between. Germline V gene data show CDR1 as LGHNT and CDR2 as FRNRAP. The CDR3 is made up of 15 amino acids. CDR3 bases: TGTGCTAGTGGTTTGGAGACAGATCCCTATCAGCCCCAGCATTTT. It encodes CASGLETDPYQPQHF.

In its sample, this clonotype was seen a few times. This chain links TRBV27 with TRBJ2-3; TRBD1 is a possible D gene (6 bases). CDR3 size: 15 residues. Trimming removed 5 bases at V and 0 bases at J, with 12 bases between. CDR1 is MNHEY, CDR2 SMNVEV, per germline (reference sequence). The CDR3 DNA sequence: TGTGCCAGCAGTGGGGGCCCGCCTAGCACAGATACGCAGTATTTT. Translated: CASSGGPPSTDTQYF.

In regard to this clonotype: Relative to the germline gene, one junction end is altered; a read error may explain this. J is TRBJ2-1 and V is TRBV18, with 8 bases that match TRBD1. The germline V gene has CDR1 KGHSH and CDR2 LQKENI. This CDR3 is built from 16 residues. The CDR3 spells CASSPLPGQGVSRPVF. CDR3 bases: TGTGCCAGCTCTCCTCTCCCTGGACAGGGAGTTTCCCGCCCGGTATTC.

This clonotype occurred a few times. A read error may account for a junction end that differs from germline. The gene calls are TRBV7-7 and TRBJ2-7, with D perhaps TRBD2 (5 bases). The CDR3 has 15 amino acids. Germline CDR1 is SSHAT and CDR2 is FNYEAQ (reference sequence). The CDR3 bases are TGTGCTAGCAGCTTAGCGCTCGGGAACTACTACGAGCAGTACTTC. Its protein product is CASSLALGNYYEQYF.

Only a few counts were recorded for this clonotype. The rearrangement uses TRBV27 and TRBJ2-7, with D hard to call. Trimming took 6 bases from V and 2 from J, leaving 14 bases between them. CDR1 is MNHEY, CDR2 SMNVEV, per germline (reference sequence). The CDR3 length is 14 residues. The CDR3, as DNA: TGTGCCAGCAGCTATTCCGGGCCCGCCTACGAGCAGTACTTC. It translates to CASSYSGPAYEQYF.

This clonotype was seen ten or more times. The J gene is TRBJ2-3, the V gene TRBV27; the D gene is possibly TRBD1 (5 bases). CDR1 is MNHEY, CDR2 SMNVEV, per germline (reference sequence). This CDR3 has 15 residues. The V end lost 4 bases, the J end lost 1 base, and 12 bases lay between the germline ends. In DNA form, the CDR3 reads TGTGCCAGCAGTTCCCTCCAGGGCGGCACAGATACGCAGTATTTT. Its protein is CASSSLQGGTDTQYF.

This clonotype was counted only a few times. The CDR3 bases are TGTGCCAGCAGCTTGGGGCTGCTAAACACTGAAGCTTTCTTT. It yields the protein CASSLGLLNTEAFF. The chain joins TRBV5-4 to TRBJ1-1; D not certain. The germline V gene encodes CDR1 SGHNT and CDR2 YYREEE (reference sequence). There are 14 residues in the CDR3. Trimming took off 0 bases at V and 2 bases at J, with 8 bases between the two ends.

The chain carries TRBV6-6 and TRBJ2-1; 14 bases agree with TRBD2. This CDR3 has 14 residues. Germline V gene data show CDR1 as MNHNY and CDR2 as SVGAGI (reference sequence). The J segment lost 12 bases and the V segment lost 6 bases, leaving 7 bases of the junction unmatched. The CDR3 region has the DNA TGTGCCAGCAGCCTGGGACTAGCGGGGGTGAGGCAGTTCTTC. Translating gives CASSLGLAGVRQFF.